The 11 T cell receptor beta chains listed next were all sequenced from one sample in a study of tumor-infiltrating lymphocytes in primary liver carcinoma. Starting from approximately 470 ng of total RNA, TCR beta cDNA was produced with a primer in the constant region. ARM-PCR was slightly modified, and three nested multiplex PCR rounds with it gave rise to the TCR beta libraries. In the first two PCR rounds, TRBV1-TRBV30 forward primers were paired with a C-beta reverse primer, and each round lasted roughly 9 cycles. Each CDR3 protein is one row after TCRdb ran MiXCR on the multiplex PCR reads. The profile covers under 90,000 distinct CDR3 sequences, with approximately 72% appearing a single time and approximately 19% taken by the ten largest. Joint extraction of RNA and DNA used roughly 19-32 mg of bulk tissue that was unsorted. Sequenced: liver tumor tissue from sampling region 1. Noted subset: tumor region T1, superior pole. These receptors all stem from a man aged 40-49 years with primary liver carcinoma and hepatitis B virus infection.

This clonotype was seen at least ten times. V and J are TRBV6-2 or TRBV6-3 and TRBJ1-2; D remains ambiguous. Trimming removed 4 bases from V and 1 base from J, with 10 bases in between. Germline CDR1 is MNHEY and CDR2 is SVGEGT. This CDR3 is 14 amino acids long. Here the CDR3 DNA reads TGTGCCAGCAGTTCACTCGGGAGTAACTATGGCTACACCTTC. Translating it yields CASSSLGSNYGYTF.

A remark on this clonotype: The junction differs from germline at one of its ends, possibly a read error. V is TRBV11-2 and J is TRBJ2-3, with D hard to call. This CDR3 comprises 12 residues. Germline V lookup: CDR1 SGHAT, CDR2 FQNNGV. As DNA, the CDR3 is TGTGCCAGCAGGTTAGAAGAAGATACGCAGTATTTT. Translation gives CASRLEEDTQYF.

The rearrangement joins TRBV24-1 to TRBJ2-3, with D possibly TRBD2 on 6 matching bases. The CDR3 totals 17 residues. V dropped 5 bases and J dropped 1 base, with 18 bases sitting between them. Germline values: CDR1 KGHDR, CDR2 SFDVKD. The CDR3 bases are TGTGCCACCAGTGCCCGAACCGGGACTGGGGGCACAGATACGCAGTATTTT. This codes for CATSARTGTGGTDTQYF.

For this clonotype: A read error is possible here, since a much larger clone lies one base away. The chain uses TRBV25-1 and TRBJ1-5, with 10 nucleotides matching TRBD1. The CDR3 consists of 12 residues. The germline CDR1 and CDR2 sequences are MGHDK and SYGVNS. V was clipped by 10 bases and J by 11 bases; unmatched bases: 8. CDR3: CAIGTGAGAQHF. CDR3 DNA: TGTGCCATCGGGACAGGGGCAGGAGCCCAGCATTTT.

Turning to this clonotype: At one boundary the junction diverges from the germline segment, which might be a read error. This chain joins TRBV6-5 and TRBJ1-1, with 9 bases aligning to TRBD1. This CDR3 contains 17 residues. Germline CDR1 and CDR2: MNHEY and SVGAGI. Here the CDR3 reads CASNYTTSGQGNTEAFF. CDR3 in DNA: TGTGCCAGCAATTACACCACGTCGGGACAGGGGAACACTGAAGCTTTCTTT.

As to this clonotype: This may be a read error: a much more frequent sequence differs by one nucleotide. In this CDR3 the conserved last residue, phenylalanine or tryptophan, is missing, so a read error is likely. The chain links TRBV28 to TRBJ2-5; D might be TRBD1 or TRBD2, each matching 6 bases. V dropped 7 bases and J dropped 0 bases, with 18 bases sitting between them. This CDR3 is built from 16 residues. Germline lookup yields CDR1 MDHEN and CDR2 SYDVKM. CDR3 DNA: TGTGCCAGCACCTCGAGGGGGGCATTGTACCAAGAGACCCAGTACTTG. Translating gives CASTSRGALYQETQYL.

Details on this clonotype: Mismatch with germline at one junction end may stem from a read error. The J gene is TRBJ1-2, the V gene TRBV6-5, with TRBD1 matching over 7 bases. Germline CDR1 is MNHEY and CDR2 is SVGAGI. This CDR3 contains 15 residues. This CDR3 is CANRPSRDRDYGYTF. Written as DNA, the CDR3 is TGCGCCAACAGACCCTCCCGGGACAGAGATTATGGCTACACCTTC.

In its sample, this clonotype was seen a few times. The CDR3 DNA is TGTGCCAGCGGCCCTCCTAGCGGCCACAAGTCAGGTGAGCAGTTCTTC. Amino acid sequence: CASGPPSGHKSGEQFF. V is TRBV7-9 and J is TRBJ2-1, with TRBD2 matching over 7 bases. Germline lookup yields CDR1 SEHNR and CDR2 FQNEAQ (reference sequence). Trimming took 8 bases from V and 9 from J; bases not matched to a gene: 19. This CDR3 comprises 16 residues.

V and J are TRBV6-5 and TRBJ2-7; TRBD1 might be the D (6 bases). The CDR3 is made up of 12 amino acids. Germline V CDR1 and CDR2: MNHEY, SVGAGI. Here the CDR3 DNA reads TGTGTCAGCAGTCAGGGGCCTGGCGAGCAGTACGTC. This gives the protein CVSSQGPGEQYV.

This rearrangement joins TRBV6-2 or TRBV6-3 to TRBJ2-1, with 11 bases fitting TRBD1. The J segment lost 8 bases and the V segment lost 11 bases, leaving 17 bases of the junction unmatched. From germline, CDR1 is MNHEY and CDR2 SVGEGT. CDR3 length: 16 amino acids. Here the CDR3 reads CAPGTGGFTGGDEQFF. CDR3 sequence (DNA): TGTGCCCCCGGGACAGGGGGATTCACGGGAGGTGATGAGCAGTTCTTC.

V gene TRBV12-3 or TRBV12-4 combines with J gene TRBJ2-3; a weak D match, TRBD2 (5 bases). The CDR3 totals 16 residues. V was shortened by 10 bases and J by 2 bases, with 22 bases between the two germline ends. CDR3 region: CANTNWQPSITDTQYF. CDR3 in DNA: TGTGCCAACACTAACTGGCAGCCTAGCATCACAGATACGCAGTATTTT.